These 20 T cell receptor beta chains were all obtained from the same sample, sequenced in a study of early T cells in non-severe SARS-CoV-2 infection. TCRdb re-analysed the 5' RACE reads in MiXCR, keeping a single row per CDR3 protein. The profile shows roughly 80,000 distinct CDR3 sequences, about 14% of them singletons. Sequenced material: whole blood. All receptors derive from an adult who was a healthcare worker with PCR-confirmed SARS-CoV-2 infection or an uninfected control (not recorded which).

There are a few counts of this clonotype. The chain combines TRBV7-9 with TRBJ2-2; possibly TRBD1 for D (5 bases). The germline CDR1 and CDR2 sequences are SEHNR and FQNEAQ (reference sequence). This CDR3 is 16 amino acids long. The V and J ends lost 5 bases and 3 bases respectively, with 16 bases between them. In DNA form, the CDR3 reads TGTGCCAGCAGCCCGTTAGGGGCGTTTGACACCGGGGAGCTGTTTTTT. Translation: CASSPLGAFDTGELFF.

A few counts support this clonotype. The J gene is TRBJ2-3, the V gene TRBV19, with D uncertain. The CDR3 is made up of 16 amino acids. Trimming cost V 3 bases and J 4 bases, with 17 bases left between them. Germline V lookup: CDR1 LNHDA, CDR2 SQIVND (reference sequence). The DNA of the CDR3 is TGTGCCAGTAGTATTCAAGGTTCCTTCCGGGCAGATACGCAGTATTTT. This sequence encodes CASSIQGSFRADTQYF.

This clonotype was observed a handful of times. The chain has TRBV29-1 and TRBJ2-3; D is possibly TRBD2 (5 bases). V lost 6 bases to trimming and J lost 6 bases, with 22 bases between them. Germline V gene data show CDR1 as SQVTM and CDR2 as ANQGSEA. This CDR3 is built from 15 residues. The CDR3 loop is CSVREGTQTVDTQYF. The CDR3 nucleotides are TGCAGCGTCCGAGAGGGCACGCAAACGGTCGATACGCAGTATTTT.

In its sample, this clonotype was seen many times. The chain is built from TRBV7-9 and TRBJ2-7; 9 bases are shared with TRBD1. V was clipped by 5 bases and J by 5 bases; unmatched bases: 4. Germline lookup yields CDR1 SEHNR and CDR2 FQNEAQ (reference sequence). The CDR3 totals 13 residues. The CDR3 DNA reads as TGTGCCAGCAGCATGGGACAGGGCCACGAGCAGTACTTC. This encodes CASSMGQGHEQYF.

This rearrangement joins TRBV5-1 to TRBJ2-5; no reliable D call. The germline CDR1 and CDR2 sequences are SGHRS and YFSETQ. V gave up 0 bases and J gave up 1 base, with 1 base separating them. The CDR3 contains 12 residues. DNA for the CDR3: TGCGCCAGCAGCTTGGGCCAAGAGACCCAGTACTTC. This translates into CASSLGQETQYF.

This chain joins TRBV5-4 and TRBJ1-2, with 7 bases identical to TRBD1. V lost 4 bases, J lost 3 bases, and 12 bases stayed unmatched. The CDR3 contains 16 residues. The germline V gene has CDR1 SGHNT and CDR2 YYREEE (reference sequence). CDR3 sequence: CASSETTGSRDYGYTF. The CDR3, as DNA: TGTGCCAGCAGCGAGACGACAGGGTCAAGGGACTATGGCTACACCTTC.

The V call is TRBV11-1, the J call TRBJ2-1; TRBD1 agrees at 7 bases. CDR1 SGHAT and CDR2 FQDESV come from the germline V gene (reference sequence). The CDR3 runs 13 residues. V shed 1 base, J shed 8 bases, and the junction held 2 bases outside the gene matches. For the CDR3, the DNA is TGTGCCAGCAGCTTAGGGCAGGGGGATGAGCAGTTCTTC. This translates into CASSLGQGDEQFF. Using reference TRBV11-1 and TRBJ2-1 for the parts outside the CDR3, the full variable domain is EAEVAQSPRYKITEKSQAVAFWCDPISGHATLYWYRQILGQGPELLVQFQDESVVDDSQLPKDRFSAERLKGVDSTLKIQPAELGDSAMYLCASSLGQGDEQFFGPGTRLTVL.

At least ten counts were recorded for this clonotype. The V and J genes are TRBV10-3 and TRBJ2-2; D gene uncertain. Between the trimmed V and J ends, which lost 0 bases and 1 base, there was a span of 9 bases. Germline loops: CDR1 ENHRY, CDR2 SYGVKD. There are 16 residues in the CDR3. CDR3 amino acids: CAISESGSQNTGELFF. The CDR3 nucleotides read TGTGCCATCAGTGAGTCGGGCAGTCAGAACACCGGGGAGCTGTTTTTT.

V usage is TRBV20-1 and J usage is TRBJ2-3; 8 nucleotides agree with TRBD2. V lost 0 bases and J lost 7; bases outside the gene matches: 12. Germline values: CDR1 DFQATT, CDR2 SNEGSKA (reference sequence). There are 16 residues in the CDR3. The CDR3 is CSAREGTSGPAYTQYF. The CDR3 DNA follows: TGCAGTGCTAGAGAAGGTACTAGCGGCCCAGCCTATACGCAGTATTTT.

This clonotype turned up a few times. The chain's CDR3 is CSARVRPPSHEQYF. The DNA for the CDR3 is TGCAGTGCTAGGGTGAGACCCCCGTCCCACGAGCAGTACTTC. The chain links TRBV20-1 to TRBJ2-7; no reliable D call. The CDR3 is 14 residues long. The germline CDR1 and CDR2 sequences are DFQATT and SNEGSKA (reference sequence). Trimming took 3 bases from V and 5 from J, leaving 17 bases between them.

This clonotype was seen more than once but under ten times. The junction departs from the called germline gene at one end, perhaps through a read error. V is TRBV7-7 and J is TRBJ2-1, with 8 bases matching TRBD2. This CDR3 has 16 amino acids. From germline, CDR1 is SSHAT and CDR2 FNYEAQ (reference sequence). The CDR3 reads CASSPQMSGSDNEQFF. In DNA form, the CDR3 reads TGTGCTAGCAGCCCCCAGATGAGCGGGAGTGACAATGAGCAGTTCTTC.

This clonotype was seen repeatedly, ten times or more. The genes are TRBV27 and TRBJ1-5; D unclear. V lost 3 bases and J 3 bases, leaving 12 bases between the germline ends. The germline gives CDR1 MNHEY, CDR2 SMNVEV (reference sequence). There are 15 residues in the CDR3. In DNA, the CDR3 is TGTGCCAGCAGTTTGTCAGGACTTTCCAATCAGCCCCAGCATTTT. It encodes CASSLSGLSNQPQHF.

CDR3 amino acids: CSVAGRTNTGELFF. In DNA form, the CDR3 reads TGCAGCGTTGCGGGCAGAACGAACACCGGGGAGCTGTTTTTT. This rearrangement joins TRBV29-1 to TRBJ2-2; unclear D gene. CDR3 length equals 14 residues. The germline V gene encodes CDR1 SQVTM and CDR2 ANQGSEA. V lost 4 bases and J 0 bases, leaving 9 bases between the germline ends.

DNA of the CDR3: TGTGCCAGCAGCTTAGTAGGGACAGGGGCAGATACGCAGTATTTT. As protein: CASSLVGTGADTQYF. The rearrangement uses TRBV11-2 and TRBJ2-3; 10 positions match TRBD1. CDR3 length equals 15 residues. Trimming removed 1 base from V and 4 bases from J; junction bases left unmatched: 2. Germline loops: CDR1 SGHAT, CDR2 FQNNGV. The full variable domain, its missing parts supplied by reference TRBV11-2 and TRBJ2-3, is EAGVAQSPRYKIIEKRQSVAFWCNPISGHATLYWYQQILGQGPKLLIQFQNNGVVDDSQLPKDRFSAERLKGVDSTLKIQPAKLEDSAVYLCASSLVGTGADTQYFGPGTRLTVL.

This clonotype was recorded a few times. The rearrangement uses TRBV19 and TRBJ1-1; 8 bases align to TRBD1. There are 15 residues in the CDR3. Looked up from germline, CDR1 is LNHDA and CDR2 is SQIVND (reference sequence). Losses at the gene ends were 4 bases for V and 1 base for J; bases not matched to a gene: 5. The CDR3 DNA sequence: TGTGCCAGTAGTACCTTCGGGACAGGGAACACTGAAGCTTTCTTT. It encodes CASSTFGTGNTEAFF.

This clonotype was seen repeatedly, ten times or more. V gene TRBV6-6 combines with J gene TRBJ2-7; no firm D call. The germline CDR1 and CDR2 sequences are MNHNY and SVGAGI (reference sequence). This CDR3 region has 12 residues. V was shortened by 5 bases and J by 4 bases, with 9 bases between the two germline ends. The DNA for the CDR3 is TGTGCCAGCAGTCCTGGACGTTACGAGCAGTACTTC. Translating gives CASSPGRYEQYF.

The gene calls are TRBV6-1 and TRBJ2-5; D ambiguous. CDR1 MNHNS and CDR2 SASEGT come from the germline V gene. There are 14 residues in the CDR3. V was cut by 6 bases and J by 4 bases, with 15 bases left in between. CDR3 region: CASRNTAPGETQYF. As DNA, the CDR3 is TGTGCCAGCAGAAATACAGCGCCCGGAGAGACCCAGTACTTC.

About this clonotype itself: A much larger clone is a single base away; this may be a read error. CDR3 nucleotide sequence: TGCGCCAGCAGCCAGTTCCCTGACAGGGTCTACGTGCAGTACTTC. Protein sequence: CASSQFPDRVYVQYF. The chain joins TRBV4-1 to TRBJ2-7; 7 bases align to TRBD1. Looked up from germline, CDR1 is MGHRA and CDR2 is YSYEKL. The CDR3 is 15 amino acids.

The rearrangement joins TRBV20-1 to TRBJ2-1; 12 bases fit TRBD2. The J segment lost 9 bases and the V segment lost 4 bases, leaving 10 bases of the junction unmatched. CDR1 DFQATT and CDR2 SNEGSKA come from the germline V gene (reference sequence). The CDR3 is 15 amino acids. CDR3 amino acids: CSAMTSGSNIGEQFF. The CDR3 coding sequence is TGCAGTGCTATGACTAGCGGGAGTAATATAGGTGAGCAGTTCTTC.

Only a few counts were recorded for this clonotype. This chain joins TRBV12-3 or TRBV12-4 and TRBJ2-1; TRBD2 aligns across 14 bases. V lost 6 bases, J lost 6 bases, and 4 bases stayed unmatched. The CDR3 loop spans 15 amino acids. CDR3 residues: CASSGGTSGGNEQFF. CDR3 nucleotide sequence: TGTGCCAGCAGCGGCGGGACTAGCGGGGGCAATGAGCAGTTCTTC.